Listed here are 27 T cell receptor beta chains from one sample, sequenced in a study of T cell responses to AZD1222 COVID-19 vaccine (dated by TCRdb to about 2021). The library was built by means of the immunoSEQ multiplex PCR assay. The source is immuneACCESS, and TCRdb retained only in-frame sequences with V and J called. Part of the clones is not carried over; for the studies checked, unresolved V genes explain less than half of this, and the remainder is unexplained. The sample table lists 130,000 or so clones, 92% of them with a count of one. Of the sample, about 1.1% falls within the top ten clones. This sample's time point label indicates: baseline before first vaccination. Source: peripheral blood, taken on day 0 of AZD1222 vaccination. The source is an adult in good health.

This clone has at least ten counts. The chain employs TRBV19 and TRBJ1-2, with 7 bases lining up with TRBD1. Germline V gene lookup returns CDR1 LNHDA and CDR2 SQIVND (reference sequence). V lost 6 bases and J lost 5; bases outside the gene matches: 15. The CDR3 spans 16 residues. The CDR3 is CASSLVKGGIQYGYTF. CDR3 sequence (DNA): TGTGCCAGTAGCCTAGTGAAAGGGGGCATTCAATATGGCTACACCTTC. Full variable domain (remainder filled in from reference TRBV19 and TRBJ1-2): DGGITQSPKYLFRKEGQNVTLSCEQNLNHDAMYWYRQDPGQGLRLIYYSQIVNDFQKGDIAEGYSVSREKKESFPLTVTSAQKNPTAFYLCASSLVKGGIQYGYTFGSGTRLTVV.

The rearrangement links TRBV28 to TRBJ1-1; D might be TRBD1 (5 bases). Germline CDR1 and CDR2: MDHEN and SYDVKM. V shed 7 bases and J shed 6 bases, with 21 bases lying between them. The CDR3 loop spans 15 amino acids. The CDR3 is CASTGREGVMAEAFF. CDR3 bases: TGTGCCAGCACCGGAAGGGAAGGGGTGATGGCTGAAGCTTTCTTT.

CDR3: CSAGGRNNEKLFF. CDR3 DNA: TGCAGCGCGGGGGGACGGAATAATGAAAAACTGTTTTTT. This chain uses TRBV29-1 with TRBJ1-4, with D perhaps matching TRBD1 (5 bases). The CDR3 consists of 13 residues. V lost 7 bases and J lost 4, with 13 bases in between. Germline V gene data show CDR1 as SQVTM and CDR2 as ANQGSEA.

The chain combines TRBV7-8 with TRBJ2-7, with 10 nucleotides matching TRBD1. The CDR3 extends over 15 amino acids. With V trimmed by 5 bases and J by 5 bases, 9 bases remained unmatched. The germline V gene encodes CDR1 SGHVS and CDR2 FQNEAQ. The DNA for the CDR3 is TGTGCCAGCAGCCCACAGACAGGGGGCTTCGACGAGCAGTACTTC. Translated, it gives CASSPQTGGFDEQYF.

Here the CDR3 reads CASSPFQAGGEPQHF. CDR3 nucleotide sequence: TGTGCCAGCTCACCATTTCAGGCAGGTGGGGAGCCCCAGCATTTT. This chain uses TRBV18 with TRBJ1-5, with unresolved D. V was clipped by 2 bases and J by 8 bases, with 16 bases between them. Germline V lookup: CDR1 KGHSH, CDR2 LQKENI. CDR3 length equals 15 residues.

J is TRBJ2-3 and V is TRBV18; weak D call: TRBD2 (6 bases). The V gene's germline CDR1 is KGHSH and CDR2 LQKENI. V lost 0 bases and J lost 2, with 12 bases in between. The CDR3 totals 16 residues. The CDR3 loop reads CASSPPPGTYTDTQYF. Here the CDR3 DNA reads TGTGCCAGCTCACCACCACCCGGGACTTACACAGATACGCAGTATTTT.

The V and J genes are TRBV6-1 and TRBJ1-5, with D unresolved. Trimming cost V 3 bases and J 7 bases, with 13 bases left between them. CDR1 and CDR2 (germline): MNHNS, SASEGT. This CDR3 is 14 amino acids long. The CDR3 loop reads CASSDRSGIQPQHF. The CDR3, as DNA: TGTGCCAGCAGTGATCGGTCAGGTATCCAGCCCCAGCATTTT.

The V and J genes are TRBV9 and TRBJ2-7; 8 positions match TRBD2. From germline, CDR1 is SGDLS and CDR2 YYNGEE. The CDR3 sequence is 14 residues long. Trimming at V came to 7 bases and at J to 0 bases, leaving 6 bases not matched to a gene. CDR3 coding DNA: TGTGCCAGCGCTTCTAGCGGGTCCTCCTACGAGCAGTACTTC. It translates to CASASSGSSYEQYF.

The chain employs TRBV29-1 and TRBJ2-7; 8 bases map to TRBD1. The CDR3 length is 13 residues. The junction had 3 bases not matched to a gene; V was cut back by 2 bases and J by 3 bases. Germline V CDR1 and CDR2: SQVTM, ANQGSEA. The CDR3 loop is CSVESRGHYEQYF. CDR3 coding DNA: TGCAGCGTTGAATCCAGGGGGCACTACGAGCAGTACTTC.

This clone was seen once. The chain employs TRBV7-9 and TRBJ2-3; D gene ambiguous. Germline loops: CDR1 SEHNR, CDR2 FQNEAQ (reference sequence). Trimming took 5 bases from V and 0 from J, leaving 6 bases between them. This CDR3 spans 13 amino acids. Here the CDR3 reads CASSPPSTDTQYF. DNA of the CDR3: TGTGCCAGCAGCCCCCCTAGCACAGATACGCAGTATTTT. Together with reference TRBV7-9 and TRBJ2-3, the CDR3 gives the full variable domain: DTGVSQNPRHKITKRGQNVTFRCDPISEHNRLYWYRQTLGQGPEFLTYFQNEAQLEKSRLLSDRFSAERPKGSFSTLEIQRTEQGDSAMYLCASSPPSTDTQYFGPGTRLTVL.

Here the CDR3 reads CASSQEGYGYTF. In nucleotides, the CDR3 is TGTGCCAGCAGCCAGGAAGGCTATGGCTACACCTTC. The V call is TRBV2, the J call TRBJ1-2; the D is unclear. Trimming stripped 6 bases from V and 4 bases from J, with 9 bases between. Germline V gene sequence: CDR1 SNHLY, CDR2 FYNNEI. The CDR3 loop spans 12 amino acids.

The chain is built from TRBV2 and TRBJ2-7, with D uncertain. The CDR3 is made up of 12 amino acids. The V end lost 5 bases, the J end lost 1 base, and 6 bases lay between the germline ends. Germline V lookup: CDR1 SNHLY, CDR2 FYNNEI. The CDR3 loop reads CASSITSYEQYF. CDR3 coding DNA: TGTGCCAGCAGTATAACATCCTACGAGCAGTACTTC.

This chain uses TRBV6-5 with TRBJ2-7; D perhaps matches TRBD2 (6 bases). Germline V gene lookup returns CDR1 MNHEY and CDR2 SVGAGI. The CDR3 runs 14 residues. Deletions cut 6 bases from V and 3 bases from J, with 15 bases between. Here the CDR3 DNA reads TGTGCCAGCAGAGCCGGGACTCTGGGCTACGAGCAGTACTTC. This translates into CASRAGTLGYEQYF.

V and J are TRBV6-5 and TRBJ1-2; the D is unclear. Trimming took 5 bases from V and 4 from J, leaving 17 bases between them. The V gene's germline CDR1 is MNHEY and CDR2 SVGAGI. The CDR3 covers 15 residues. The CDR3: CASSLVGRLSYGYTF. The CDR3 bases are TGTGCCAGCAGTCTCGTCGGGAGGCTTAGCTATGGCTACACCTTC.

The chain is built from TRBV6-5 and TRBJ1-2, with 10 nucleotides matching TRBD1. V dropped 6 bases and J dropped 3; count of bases not matched to a gene: 1. This CDR3 region has 13 residues. From germline, CDR1 is MNHEY and CDR2 SVGAGI. Here the CDR3 reads CASRDRGDYGYTF. In nucleotides, the CDR3 is TGTGCCAGCAGGGACAGGGGGGACTATGGCTACACCTTC.

The chain is built from TRBV7-8 and TRBJ2-1; D might be TRBD2 (6 bases). V was trimmed by 7 bases and J by 1 base, leaving 11 bases between them. CDR1 SGHVS and CDR2 FQNEAQ come from the germline V gene. The CDR3 contains 14 residues. DNA of the CDR3: TGTGCCAGCACCTCCGGGACTTCCTACAATGAGCAGTTCTTC. Translated: CASTSGTSYNEQFF.

CDR3 bases: TGTGCCAGCAGCGCGGGACACACATCCTACGAGCAGTACTTC. It is translated as CASSAGHTSYEQYF. The J gene is TRBJ2-7, the V gene TRBV11-3, with D possibly being TRBD1 or TRBD2 (6 bases each). The CDR3 length is 14 residues. The V gene's germline CDR1 is SGHNT and CDR2 YENEEA. Trimming left V 5 bases short and J 1 base short, with 12 bases between.

The rearrangement uses TRBV7-9 and TRBJ2-1, with D uncertain. The germline gives CDR1 SEHNR, CDR2 FQNEAQ (reference sequence). The CDR3 has 13 residues. V lost 2 bases and J lost 6, with 8 bases in between. The CDR3, as DNA: TGTGCCAGCAGCTTATTAAGGGCCAATGAGCAGTTCTTC. Residues: CASSLLRANEQFF.

The rearrangement uses TRBV27 and TRBJ1-2, with 8 bases lining up with TRBD1. The germline V gene has CDR1 MNHEY and CDR2 SMNVEV (reference sequence). J was trimmed by 2 bases and V by 4 bases; bases with no gene match: 3. The CDR3 length is 14 residues. The CDR3 loop is CASSSRQGNYGYTF. The CDR3 coding sequence is TGTGCCAGCAGTTCACGACAGGGGAACTATGGCTACACCTTC.

The chain is built from TRBV3-1 (or the pseudogene TRBV3-2) and TRBJ2-1; TRBD1 might be the D (6 bases). V was trimmed by 2 bases and J by 9 bases, leaving 14 bases between them. This CDR3 is 14 amino acids long. Germline-derived CDR1 and CDR2 are LGHDT and YNNKEL (reference sequence). The CDR3 coding sequence is TGTGCCAGCAGCCAACGGACAGTACCCACTGAGCAGTTCTTC. Encoded protein: CASSQRTVPTEQFF.

The chain joins TRBV27 to TRBJ1-6, with TRBD1 as a possible D gene (5 bases). The length of the CDR3 is 14 residues. Germline assignment: CDR1 MNHEY and CDR2 SMNVEV (reference sequence). Trimming took 2 bases from V and 5 from J, leaving 7 bases between them. The DNA for the CDR3 is TGTGCCAGCAGTTTAAGACAGCATAATTCACCCCTCCACTTT. This encodes CASSLRQHNSPLHF.

This clone has just one count. This chain uses TRBV21-1 with TRBJ2-7; the DNA was not used to check the table's D call, TRBD2. TRBV21-1 is marked as a pseudogene. The CDR3 consists of 13 residues. The CDR3 DNA follows: TGTGCCAGCACGACTGGAATCGCCTACGAGCAGTACTTC. It encodes CASTTGIAYEQYF.

The chain uses TRBV4-1 and TRBJ1-2; no reliable D call. CDR3 length: 14 amino acids. Trimming removed 0 bases from V and 4 bases from J, with 9 bases in between. The germline V gene encodes CDR1 MGHRA and CDR2 YSYEKL. CDR3 DNA sequence: TGCGCCAGCAGCCAAGATCCGGGGTTCTATGGCTACACCTTC. It codes for CASSQDPGFYGYTF.

This clone appeared a few times. The chain recombines TRBV27 with TRBJ2-2; D is tentatively TRBD1 or TRBD2 (7 bases each). Per germline, CDR1 MNHEY and CDR2 SMNVEV (reference sequence). The CDR3 consists of 16 residues. V was cut by 3 bases and J by 5 bases, with 16 bases left in between. CDR3 loop: CASSFSQGGWTGELFF. The CDR3 coding sequence is TGTGCCAGCAGTTTCTCCCAGGGGGGGTGGACCGGGGAGCTGTTTTTT.

The CDR3 nucleotides are TGTGCCAGCAGTTTGATGTCTGGGATAGGCTACACCTTC. Its translation: CASSLMSGIGYTF. J is TRBJ1-2 and V is TRBV12-3 or TRBV12-4; D uncertain. The length of the CDR3 is 13 residues. Between the trimmed V and J ends, which lost 3 bases and 8 bases, there was a span of 13 bases.

This chain joins TRBV3-1 (or the pseudogene TRBV3-2) and TRBJ1-1; TRBD1 is a possible D gene (5 bases). Germline-derived CDR1 and CDR2 are LGHDT and YNNKEL (reference sequence). CDR3 length equals 18 residues. Trimming stripped 0 bases from V and 5 bases from J, with 22 bases between. The CDR3 DNA sequence: TGTGCCAGCAGCCAAGATTACTTCGGGGGAGGTTGGGGGACTGAAGCTTTCTTT. Translation: CASSQDYFGGGWGTEAFF.

The chain has TRBV11-3 and TRBJ2-3; 11 bases agree with TRBD1. Trimming at V came to 5 bases and at J to 6 bases, leaving 7 bases not matched to a gene. This CDR3 has 15 amino acids. Germline V gene sequence: CDR1 SGHNT, CDR2 YENEEA. The CDR3 loop reads CASSLGQGAWDTQYF. The CDR3 coding sequence is TGTGCCAGCAGCCTCGGACAGGGGGCGTGGGATACGCAGTATTTT.